This entry is about one T cell receptor beta chain. The Seattle site enrolled patients during active infection and followed them longitudinally. Under the authors' procedure: Reference gene primers were amplified, and this amplification served to estimate nucleated cell counts. Data came from immunoSEQ multiplex PCR; TCRdb stores just in-frame clones and leaves some out. The DNA was the basis for D and trimming; V, J and clone size are from that table. Here the sample spans about 280,000 clones, roughly nine tenths being singletons. These data originate in a study of blood T cell repertoires in COVID-19. J gave up 7 bases and V 2 bases, and 8 bases lay outside the gene matches. The germline CDR1 and CDR2 sequences are KGHDR and SFDVKD. CDR3 length: 16 residues.

Sequencing input: peripheral blood. This chain uses TRBV24-1 with TRBJ2-1, with 9 bases that match TRBD1. The sequence was obtained from a woman younger than 45 with COVID-19, enrolled during active disease. The chain's CDR3 is CATSDSGQGGRNEQFF. CDR3 nucleotide sequence: TGTGCCACCAGTGATTCGGGACAGGGAGGACGGAATGAGCAGTTCTTC.